This TCR beta chain emerged from a study of blood T cell repertoires in COVID-19. At the level of the study: The United States, Italy and Spain provided the acute and convalescent COVID-19 samples. The analysed material was cDNA or gDNA that came from T cells, B-cell-depleted T cells, or PBMCs.

Seattle enrolled patients during active infection and tracked them longitudinally. The CDR3 is 15 residues long. V was cut by 6 bases and J by 3 bases, with 17 bases left in between. Germline V gene sequence: CDR1 MDHEN, CDR2 SYDVKM. In the source study's methods: From reference gene primer amplification, estimates of nucleated cell counts were derived. Here immunoSEQ multiplex PCR was the method, and the copy in TCRdb shows in-frame clones only, minus some. V and J calls and clone size are given by that table; D and trimming were obtained from the DNA. The data show 210,000 or so clones, around 90% seen once.

The V call is TRBV28, the J call TRBJ1-1; possibly TRBD1 for D (5 bases). The specimen was peripheral blood. The receptor's source is a man aged 25 to 45 with COVID-19, enrolled during active disease. The CDR3 DNA follows: TGTGCCAGCAGCCCTCCGACAGCTCGGGACACTGAAGCTTTCTTT. This codes for CASSPPTARDTEAFF.